This passage covers 2 T cell receptor beta chains from one sample sequenced in a study of blood T cell repertoires in COVID-19. Libraries were prepared by immunoSEQ multiplex PCR; TCRdb keeps only in-frame clonotypes and omits some of them. The sample has approximately 140,000 clones; roughly four fifths are singletons. Sequencing was carried out using peripheral blood. The receptors originated from a human donor with acute or convalescent COVID-19. The donor label of this sample is uncertain.

This clone was seen a single time. The V gene is TRBV29-1, the J gene TRBJ2-5; D possibly matches TRBD1 or TRBD2 (5 bases each). Trimming left V 7 bases short and J 3 bases short, with 12 bases between. Germline CDR1 reads SQVTM; CDR2 reads ANQGSEA. This CDR3 is built from 12 residues. As DNA, the CDR3 is TGCAGCGGGGGGAGTATCGAAGAGACCCAGTACTTC. Its translation: CSGGSIEETQYF.

The CDR3 DNA reads TGTGCCAGCAGCTTGGCGGGACAGGGTATCTATGGCTACACCTTC. Its translation is CASSLAGQGIYGYTF. The J gene is TRBJ1-2, the V gene TRBV5-4; 9 bases are shared with TRBD1. The CDR3 is made up of 15 amino acids. V was pared by 0 bases and J by 4 bases, with 4 bases of the junction left unmatched. Germline assignment: CDR1 SGHNT and CDR2 YYREEE (reference sequence).